This TCR beta chain comes out of a study of Graves' ophthalmopathy and Graves' hyperthyroidism. Amplified TCR beta CDR3 regions were obtained using RNA transcripts as template. HTBI primers served in a first-round RT-PCR, which a second-round multiplex PCR followed. TCRdb passed the multiplex PCR reads through MiXCR, listing each CDR3 protein once. The sample includes about 620,000 distinct CDR3 sequences, about 24% of them seen just once. The stable label applied to hyperthyroidism with no ophthalmopathy within 18 months of follow-up. Patients were excluded if they had other autoimmune diseases or uncontrolled infections, and likewise if pregnancy or lactation applied. PBMCs had their origin in fresh peripheral blood (around 10 ml). General study points: Blood also held most thyroid clonotypes expanded above 0.001 frequency.

This clonotype was counted at least ten times. Its target is not known. The CDR3 has 14 amino acids. Germline assignment: CDR1 MNHEY and CDR2 SVGAGI. Deletions cut 6 bases from V and 4 bases from J, with 13 bases between. The genes are TRBV6-5 and TRBJ1-3, with D hard to call. This clonotype originated in a woman between 18 and 29 years old with stable Graves' hyperthyroidism. Some clones in this sample may be carry-over from other donors' samples. The sequencing input was peripheral blood. The CDR3 protein is CASSPGPLGNTIYF. The CDR3, as DNA: TGTGCCAGCAGCCCAGGACCGCTAGGAAACACCATATATTTT.